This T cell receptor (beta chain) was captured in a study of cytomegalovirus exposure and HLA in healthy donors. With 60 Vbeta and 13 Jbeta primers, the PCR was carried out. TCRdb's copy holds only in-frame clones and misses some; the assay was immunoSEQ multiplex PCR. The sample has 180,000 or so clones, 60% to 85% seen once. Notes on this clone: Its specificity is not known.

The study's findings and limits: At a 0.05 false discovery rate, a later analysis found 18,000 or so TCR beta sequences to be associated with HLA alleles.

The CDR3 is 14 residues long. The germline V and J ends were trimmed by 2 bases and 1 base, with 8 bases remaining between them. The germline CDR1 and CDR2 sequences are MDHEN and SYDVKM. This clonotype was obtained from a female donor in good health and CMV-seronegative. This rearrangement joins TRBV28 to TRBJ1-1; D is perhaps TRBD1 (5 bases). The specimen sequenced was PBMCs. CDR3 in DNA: TGTGCCAGCAGTTTAACACAGGCGAACACTGAAGCTTTCTTT. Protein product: CASSLTQANTEAFF.